This TCR beta chain was identified during a study of T cell changes during pregnancy in multiple sclerosis. Germline V gene data show CDR1 as LGHNA and CDR2 as YSLEER. V was clipped by 6 bases and J by 2 bases; unmatched bases: 20. This CDR3 has 19 amino acids. The data were produced by immunoSEQ multiplex PCR, yet TCRdb's version contains in-frame clones alone and is incomplete. The sample contains about 40,000 clones, approximately 90% of which appear only once. The V gene is TRBV4-3, the J gene TRBJ2-3; 7 bases map to TRBD1. The material was CD4+ T cells from peripheral blood mononuclear cells, obtained after pregnancy. The source of this sequence is a female donor with multiple sclerosis, enrolled in a pregnancy study. The CDR3 spells CASSPRGQATFTYTDTQYF. CDR3 bases: TGCGCCAGCAGTCCTCGAGGACAGGCCACCTTCACTTACACAGATACGCAGTATTTT.